This T cell receptor beta chain appears in the sequencing data of a study of blood T cells in healthy people across ages. Each donor had ten milliliters of peripheral blood drawn. Using a J-beta primer mix together with a sample-barcoded 5' primer, a second PCR was run for about 6 to 12 cycles. One entry per CDR3 protein, called by TCRdb with MiXCR from the 5' RACE reads. The sample shows about 1.5 million distinct CDR3 sequences, 40% to 50% of them seen only once. CDR1 and CDR2 (germline): MNHEY, SMNVEV (reference sequence). Trimming removed 5 bases at V and 7 bases at J, with 20 bases between. The length of the CDR3 is 15 residues.

The chain couples TRBV27 to TRBJ1-2, with D possibly matching TRBD1 (5 bases). This TCR came from a woman aged 18-29 years in good health. The sequencing sample was made of blood. Written as DNA, the CDR3 is TGTGCCAGCAGTCCGCGACAGACCGCTGGGGCTGGCTACACCTTC. This gives the protein CASSPRQTAGAGYTF.